These 14 T cell receptor beta chains were sequenced from one sample in a study of T cells in Graves' hyperthyroidism and ophthalmopathy. Using RNA transcripts as the source, TCR beta CDR3 regions were amplified. The study used the HTBI primer set for a first-round RT-PCR of the TCR CDR3. TCRdb fed the multiplex PCR reads into MiXCR, producing one record per CDR3 protein. This sample has fewer than 350,000 distinct CDR3 sequences, with roughly 15% found just once. Sequenced sample: blood. The receptors come from a woman between 45 and 60 years old with Graves' hyperthyroidism that later progressed to Graves' ophthalmopathy.

J is TRBJ2-1 and V is TRBV11-2, with D possibly TRBD2 on 5 matching bases. Germline loops: CDR1 SGHAT, CDR2 FQNNGV. The CDR3 sequence is 14 residues long. V shed 5 bases and J shed 6 bases, with 14 bases lying between them. The CDR3 coding sequence is TGTGCCAGCAGCCTGAAACTAGGAAGCAATGAGCAGTTCTTC. Translating gives CASSLKLGSNEQFF. Looking up the rest from reference TRBV11-2 and TRBJ2-1 gives the full variable domain: EAGVAQSPRYKIIEKRQSVAFWCNPISGHATLYWYQQILGQGPKLLIQFQNNGVVDDSQLPKDRFSAERLKGVDSTLKIQPAKLEDSAVYLCASSLKLGSNEQFFGPGTRLTVL.

There are many counts of this clonotype. The J gene is TRBJ2-7, the V gene TRBV12-3 or TRBV12-4, with D perhaps matching TRBD1 (5 bases). The CDR3 consists of 14 residues. The ends were cut back, 7 bases at V and 6 bases at J, with 19 bases in the middle. As DNA, the CDR3 is TGTGCCAGCACCCTTAGGGCAGGGTTAAGCGAGCAGTACTTC. Protein: CASTLRAGLSEQYF.

This clonotype was counted at least ten times. The chain uses TRBV20-1 and TRBJ2-5; D is unresolved. Germline loops: CDR1 DFQATT, CDR2 SNEGSKA (reference sequence). The CDR3 spans 12 residues. The germline V and J ends were trimmed by 3 bases and 6 bases, with 11 bases remaining between them. The CDR3 DNA sequence: TGCAGTGCTAGCGTGGGCCGACAGACCCAGTACTTC. Protein sequence: CSASVGRQTQYF.

This chain links TRBV9 with TRBJ2-1, with TRBD2 matching over 8 bases. The V segment lost 3 bases and the J segment 4 bases; nucleotides outside the gene matches: 12. The CDR3 is 17 amino acids. Germline CDR1 and CDR2: SGDLS and YYNGEE. The DNA for the CDR3 is TGTGCCAGCAGCGCCTTCCCCCGGGCTAGCGGGTACAATGAGCAGTTCTTC. It is translated as CASSAFPRASGYNEQFF.

This clonotype was recorded at least ten times. The genes are TRBV12-3 or TRBV12-4 and TRBJ1-6, with D possibly matching TRBD1 (5 bases). Between the trimmed V and J ends, which lost 0 bases and 10 bases, there was a span of 10 bases. This CDR3 contains 14 residues. CDR3 in amino acids: CASSLAQGGSPLHF. The CDR3 DNA follows: TGTGCCAGCAGTTTAGCGCAGGGAGGGTCACCCCTCCACTTT.

A remark on this clonotype: It may be a read error: a sequence one base away is much more abundant. This sequence joins TRBV6-1 and TRBJ1-2; D gene unclear. Germline V gene data show CDR1 as MNHNS and CDR2 as SASEGT. V gave up 3 bases and J gave up 6 bases, with 11 bases separating them. This CDR3 has 13 residues. CDR3 region: CASSESGGNGYTF. CDR3 nucleotides: TGTGCCAGCAGTGAGTCAGGAGGGAATGGCTACACCTTC.

The V and J genes are TRBV5-1 and TRBJ2-3; possible D gene TRBD1, 5 bases. Germline V CDR1 and CDR2: SGHRS, YFSETQ. Trimming cost V 1 base and J 4 bases, with 13 bases left between them. The CDR3 extends over 15 amino acids. For the CDR3, the DNA is TGCGCCAGCAGCTTGTCAGGGTTTGATGCAGATACGCAGTATTTT. This gives the protein CASSLSGFDADTQYF.

In this sample, this clonotype turned up many times. The chain couples TRBV28 to TRBJ2-3; D not certain. The germline V gene encodes CDR1 MDHEN and CDR2 SYDVKM. V lost 6 bases and J lost 2, with 6 bases in between. CDR3 length: 12 residues. CDR3 nucleotides: TGTGCCAGCAGCCTATTCACAGATACGCAGTATTTT. Amino acids: CASSLFTDTQYF.

The chain uses TRBV4-1 and TRBJ1-5; D is unresolved. Trimming pared 1 base from V and 1 base from J, leaving 8 bases between. This CDR3 has 15 residues. Germline V gene data show CDR1 as MGHRA and CDR2 as YSYEKL. The CDR3 bases are TGCGCCAGCAGCCAAGGCGTATGGAGCAATCAGCCCCAGCATTTT. It encodes CASSQGVWSNQPQHF.

This clonotype was picked up a small number of times. The chain uses TRBV11-2 and TRBJ2-7, with 7 bases matching TRBD2. CDR1 is SGHAT, CDR2 FQNNGV, per germline. The trim removed 5 bases at V and 2 bases at J, leaving 9 bases unmatched. This CDR3 has 15 amino acids. This CDR3 is CASSPRPGGPYEQYF. The CDR3 DNA sequence: TGTGCCAGCAGCCCCCGACCGGGGGGACCCTACGAGCAGTACTTC. Full variable domain (missing parts from reference TRBV11-2 and TRBJ2-7): EAGVAQSPRYKIIEKRQSVAFWCNPISGHATLYWYQQILGQGPKLLIQFQNNGVVDDSQLPKDRFSAERLKGVDSTLKIQPAKLEDSAVYLCASSPRPGGPYEQYFGPGTRLTVT.

In the case of this clonotype: The conserved final phenylalanine or tryptophan is absent from the CDR3, which likely points to a read error. The gene calls are TRBV12-3 or TRBV12-4 and TRBJ1-1; D is undetermined. Trimming shortened V by 3 bases and J by 4 bases, and 15 bases separated the two germline ends. This CDR3 spans 15 amino acids. Written as DNA, the CDR3 is TGTGCCAGCAGTTTTGGGTTGAGACGAGGCACTGAAGCTTTCTCT. Protein: CASSFGLRRGTEAFS.

V usage is TRBV10-1 and J usage is TRBJ1-1, with unresolved D. The CDR3 runs 13 residues. The V gene lost 4 bases and the J gene lost 5 bases, with 11 bases spanning the gap. Germline loops: CDR1 WNHNN, CDR2 SYGVQD (reference sequence). The CDR3 protein is CASSAGRETEAFF. CDR3 nucleotides: TGCGCCAGCAGTGCTGGCAGAGAAACTGAAGCTTTCTTT.

In this sample, this clonotype turned up many times. This chain links TRBV20-1 with TRBJ2-5; D could derive from TRBD1 or TRBD2 (5 bases each). Germline values: CDR1 DFQATT, CDR2 SNEGSKA (reference sequence). This CDR3 contains 16 residues. The germline V and J ends were trimmed by 1 base and 4 bases, with 19 bases remaining between them. CDR3 nucleotides: TGCAGTGCTAGAGCTACCGGGACCCCAAGGGGAGAGACCCAGTACTTC. It encodes CSARATGTPRGETQYF.

Ten or more counts support this clonotype. The rearrangement links TRBV18 to TRBJ2-5; unclear D gene. V was cut by 3 bases and J by 1 base, with 6 bases left in between. Germline V gives CDR1 KGHSH, CDR2 LQKENI. This CDR3 comprises 13 residues. Written as DNA, the CDR3 is TGTGCCAGCTCACCGTCAGGCCAAGAGACCCAGTACTTC. Its protein is CASSPSGQETQYF.